A single sample is the source of the 2 T cell receptor beta chains below, sequenced in a study of blood T cell repertoires in COVID-19. Only in-frame clones appear in the TCRdb table, and some are missing; sequencing was by immunoSEQ multiplex PCR. The table records 230,000 or so clones, roughly 90% of them present only once. Sequencing was carried out using PBMCs or T cells enriched from blood (not recorded which). These receptor sequences come from a woman aged 25 to 39 who had recovered from COVID-19.

This clone was observed a few times. V is TRBV6-5 and J is TRBJ2-5, with 10 bases lining up with TRBD1. The CDR3 is 14 residues long. Germline V gene sequence: CDR1 MNHEY, CDR2 SVGAGI. Trimming took 6 bases from V and 4 from J; bases not matched to a gene: 5. The CDR3 loop reads CASRGTGEVETQYF. The CDR3 nucleotides are TGTGCCAGCAGAGGGACAGGGGAGGTAGAGACCCAGTACTTC.

V is TRBV25-1 and J is TRBJ2-7; possibly TRBD1 for D (5 bases). Germline loops: CDR1 MGHDK, CDR2 SYGVNS. The CDR3 contains 13 residues. Trimming removed 6 bases from V and 3 bases from J, with 12 bases in between. This chain's CDR3 is CASSVGQSYEQYF. Here the CDR3 DNA reads TGTGCCAGCAGCGTGGGGCAGAGCTACGAGCAGTACTTC.